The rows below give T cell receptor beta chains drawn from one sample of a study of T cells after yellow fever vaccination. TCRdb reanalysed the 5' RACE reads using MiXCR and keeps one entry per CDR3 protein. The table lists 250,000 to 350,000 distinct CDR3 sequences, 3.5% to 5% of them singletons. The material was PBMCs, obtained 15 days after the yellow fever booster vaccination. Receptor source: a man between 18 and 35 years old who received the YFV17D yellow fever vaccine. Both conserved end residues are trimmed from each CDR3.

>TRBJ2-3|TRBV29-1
SVEASREDTQY
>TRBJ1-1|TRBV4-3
ASSQDTGGGTEAF
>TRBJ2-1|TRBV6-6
ASSSPPTSGALNEQF
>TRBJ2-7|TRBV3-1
ASSYTSGGAGYEQY
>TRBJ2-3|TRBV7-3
ASSLWGMAGSTDTQY
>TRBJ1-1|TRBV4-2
ASSQDRGRGGSEAF
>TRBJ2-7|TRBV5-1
ASRKEGQQSYEQY
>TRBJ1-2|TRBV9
ASSVDQGPYGYT
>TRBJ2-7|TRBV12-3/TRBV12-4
ASSFFSASKAY
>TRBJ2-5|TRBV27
ASSLSPGGRTQY
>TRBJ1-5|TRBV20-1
SAVDRVGNQPQH
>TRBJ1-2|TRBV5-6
ASSRINGYT
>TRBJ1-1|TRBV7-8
ASSLPPQGIATEAF
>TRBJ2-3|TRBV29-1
SVGLAGADTQY
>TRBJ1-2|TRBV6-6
ASSYLRDVDGYT
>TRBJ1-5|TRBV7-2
ASSVGQQPNQPQH
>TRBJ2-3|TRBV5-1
ASSLRASGGATDTQY
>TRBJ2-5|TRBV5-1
ASSLETRQLKETQY
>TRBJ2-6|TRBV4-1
ASSQEESGANVLT
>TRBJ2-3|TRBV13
ASSFWRGPADTQY
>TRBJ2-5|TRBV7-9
ASSARSRHQETQY
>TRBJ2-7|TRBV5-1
ASSRGENEQY
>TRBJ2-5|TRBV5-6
ASSLLAGPGQETQY
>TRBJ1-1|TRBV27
ASKIRDRANTEAF
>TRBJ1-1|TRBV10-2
ASGGGPEAF
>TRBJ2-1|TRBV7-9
ASSFRTSGGHNEQF
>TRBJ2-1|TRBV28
AGLAGGRSYNEQF
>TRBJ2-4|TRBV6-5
ASSPRTGEDIQY
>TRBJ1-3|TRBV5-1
ASSPGSSGNTIY
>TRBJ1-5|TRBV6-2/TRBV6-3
ASSLGQGRNQPQH
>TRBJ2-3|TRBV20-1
SASGGAVSDTQY
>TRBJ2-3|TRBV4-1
ASSQARARADTQY
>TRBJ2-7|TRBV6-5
ASSYKGRHEQY
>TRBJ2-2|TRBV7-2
ASSSLPGTAGELF
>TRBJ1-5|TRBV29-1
SVEGLGKVRNQPQH
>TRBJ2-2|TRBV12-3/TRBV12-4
ASSHRGPGELF
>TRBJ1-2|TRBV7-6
AIRRVGDTGYT
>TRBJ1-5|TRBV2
ASSDGRGSNQPQH
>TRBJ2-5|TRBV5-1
ASSVGQGSETQY
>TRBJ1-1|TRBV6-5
ATHRPAGEAF
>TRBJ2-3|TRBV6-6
ASSYQGSGTSDTQY
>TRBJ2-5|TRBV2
ASYSVGGGETQY
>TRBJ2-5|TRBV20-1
SARAGAGQETQY
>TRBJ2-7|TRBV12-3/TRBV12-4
ASRPADGAYEQY
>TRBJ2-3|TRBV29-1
SVAAYRVSPADTQY
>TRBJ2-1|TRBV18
ASSSPGQSQF